The following is a T cell receptor (beta chain) sequence with its context. The antigen remains unidentified. CD8 cells regarded as naive lacked CD45RO, were positively chosen for CCR7, and omitted terminally differentiated effector memory CD45RA+ cells. Within Nashville, Tennessee resided all donors, each a Caucasian adult. The data derive from a study of shared clonotypes between healthy human individuals. Sequenced by immunoSEQ multiplex PCR; TCRdb stores in-frame clones only, minus some. This sample yields just over 2,000,000 clones, of which just under 95% are seen a single time; 1% to 1.3% belongs to the top ten. Study outcomes and limitations: The study found roughly 5% of naive CD4 clonotypes shared across a handful of donors.

V lost 0 bases and J lost 1, with 13 bases in between. Germline lookup yields CDR1 LGHNA and CDR2 YSLEER. This CDR3 region has 16 residues. Sequenced material: naive CD8+ T cells sorted from blood. This rearrangement joins TRBV4-3 to TRBJ2-7; D gene uncertain. The sequence was obtained from a young man in good health. The CDR3 here is CASSQDWVSSSYEQYF. For the CDR3, the DNA is TGCGCCAGCAGCCAAGACTGGGTTAGCTCTTCCTACGAGCAGTACTTC.